Presented here are 3 T cell receptor beta chains from one specimen sequenced in a study of graft-versus-host responses after intestinal transplantation. TCRdb keeps only in-frame clones here, not all; method: immunoSEQ multiplex PCR. The sample holds about 90,000 clones, 90% to 95% seen once. Their antigens remain unidentified. Here the sequenced sample was unstimulated CD8+ T cells sorted from spleen or lymph node cells, taken before intestinal transplant. These receptors originate from a human donor who received an intestinal transplant.

The chain combines TRBV9 with TRBJ2-3; TRBD2 aligns across 11 bases. The trim removed 4 bases at V and 4 bases at J, leaving 5 bases unmatched. Per the germline V gene, CDR1 is SGDLS and CDR2 is YYNGEE. The CDR3 is made up of 15 amino acids. CDR3: CASSSTSGKADTQYF. The CDR3 DNA follows: TGTGCCAGCAGCTCGACTAGCGGGAAGGCAGATACGCAGTATTTT.

The chain links TRBV11-2 to TRBJ2-2; possibly TRBD2 for D (5 bases). V gave up 1 base and J gave up 4 bases, with 16 bases separating them. Looked up from germline, CDR1 is SGHAT and CDR2 is FQNNGV. This CDR3 spans 17 amino acids. The CDR3 DNA sequence: TGTGCCAGCAGCTTAGGATCGGCGGGTGAACTCACCGGGGAGCTGTTTTTT. Its protein product is CASSLGSAGELTGELFF.

This sequence joins TRBV27 and TRBJ2-1, with TRBD1 as a possible D gene (6 bases). The CDR3 sequence is 15 residues long. The germline V and J ends were trimmed by 10 bases and 0 bases, with 16 bases remaining between them. Germline-derived CDR1 and CDR2 are MNHEY and SMNVEV (reference sequence). The CDR3 sequence is CATSEDSSSYNEQFF. The CDR3 bases are TGTGCCACCTCAGAGGACAGCAGCTCCTACAATGAGCAGTTCTTC.